Sequencing of this TCR beta chain was carried out in a study of cytomegalovirus exposure and HLA in healthy donors. Study context: The roughly 670 first-cohort repertoires shared a platform with the 120 or so validation repertoires, as reported in a later analysis. Overall study findings and caveats: TCR sequences were mostly rare, though some public TCRs occurred in many donors.

Data came from immunoSEQ multiplex PCR; TCRdb stores just in-frame clones and leaves some out. The data show approximately 170,000 clones, with approximately 81% seen just once and approximately 10% held by the top ten. This clone was observed a single time. What it binds is unknown. V was pared by 3 bases and J by 4 bases, with 5 bases of the junction left unmatched. CDR1 is SGHRS, CDR2 YFSETQ, per germline. The CDR3 runs 15 residues. This receptor was identified in a man aged 25 to 40 in good health and CMV-seropositive. The gene calls are TRBV5-1 and TRBJ2-7, with 12 bases that match TRBD2. The specimen was PBMCs. The CDR3 here is CASSWAGTSGYEQYF. The CDR3 DNA reads TGCGCCAGCAGCTGGGCCGGGACTAGCGGGTACGAGCAGTACTTC.